These 8 T cell receptor beta chains were all obtained from the same sample, sequenced in a study of shared clonotypes between healthy human individuals. Some clones are missing from TCRdb's copy, which holds only in-frame ones; the method was immunoSEQ multiplex PCR. The sample contains about 2.4 million clones, around 90% of which appear only once. Sequencing input: naive CD4+ T cells sorted from blood. Subset of the sample: CD45RA+ positively selected. These receptors all come from a man between 18 and 35 years old in good health.

This clone has just a few counts. The same CDR3 also results from other DNA sequences found in this sample. V is TRBV19 and J is TRBJ1-6; 7 positions match TRBD1. Germline V lookup: CDR1 LNHDA, CDR2 SQIVND (reference sequence). The junction had 4 bases not matched to a gene; V was cut back by 5 bases and J by 6 bases. The CDR3 has 14 amino acids. CDR3 amino acids: CASSLRQGNSPLHF. The CDR3 DNA is TGTGCCAGTAGTCTCAGACAGGGTAATTCACCCCTCCACTTT.

V gene TRBV7-2 combines with J gene TRBJ2-7; the match to TRBD2 covers 7 bases. The CDR3 is made up of 15 amino acids. Germline trimming cut 0 bases from V and 6 bases from J; bases unmatched to any gene: 8. The germline V gene has CDR1 SGHTA and CDR2 FQGNSA. As DNA, the CDR3 is TGTGCCAGCAGCTTAGCGCCCGGGGGAGGGTTCGAGCAGTACTTC. Protein product: CASSLAPGGGFEQYF.

This chain connects TRBV30 to TRBJ2-7, with TRBD2 matching 8 bases. The germline gives CDR1 GTSNPN, CDR2 SVGIG (reference sequence). This CDR3 contains 16 residues. The V segment lost 3 bases and the J segment 6 bases; nucleotides outside the gene matches: 16. Here the CDR3 reads CAWSATVAGKGREQYF. The CDR3 DNA sequence: TGTGCCTGGAGCGCGACTGTAGCGGGAAAAGGGCGCGAGCAGTACTTC.

The CDR3, as DNA: TGTGCCAGCAGCCAAGCGGGGCAGGGACACTATGGCTACACCTTC. It codes for CASSQAGQGHYGYTF. The chain joins TRBV14 to TRBJ1-2; perhaps TRBD1 as D (5 bases). CDR1 is SGHDN, CDR2 FVKESK, per germline. There are 15 residues in the CDR3. With 1 base removed from V and 3 bases from J, the gap between germline ends came to 12 bases.

The CDR3 nucleotides read TGTGCCATCCGGGGCAGGGGGCAAGAGACCCAGTACTTC. This codes for CAIRGRGQETQYF. The chain uses TRBV10-3 and TRBJ2-5, with TRBD1 identical over 7 bases. This CDR3 has 13 amino acids. With 8 bases clipped from V and 2 bases from J, the junction kept 5 bases outside the gene matches. CDR1 and CDR2 from the germline V gene are ENHRY and SYGVKD.

This chain connects TRBV5-8 to TRBJ1-4, with 7 bases matching TRBD1. The germline CDR1 and CDR2 sequences are SGHTS and YDEGEE. Trimming at V came to 7 bases and at J to 8 bases, leaving 8 bases not matched to a gene. There are 13 residues in the CDR3. Here the CDR3 DNA reads TGTGCCAGCGGATCACAGGGGAGGGAAAAACTGTTTTTT. It specifies CASGSQGREKLFF.

The gene calls are TRBV6-6 and TRBJ1-3; 10 positions agree with TRBD1. Germline V gene data show CDR1 as MNHNY and CDR2 as SVGAGI (reference sequence). V shed 6 bases, J shed 4 bases, and the junction held 6 bases outside the gene matches. The CDR3 consists of 15 residues. For the CDR3, the DNA is TGTGCCAGCAGCTTCGGGACAGGGGCAGGAAACACCATATATTTT. Translated, it gives CASSFGTGAGNTIYF.

On this clone: The same CDR3 also results from other DNA sequences found in this sample. V usage is TRBV6-5 and J usage is TRBJ2-3; D is perhaps TRBD1 (6 bases). Trimming took 6 bases from V and 0 from J, leaving 10 bases between them. CDR1 MNHEY and CDR2 SVGAGI come from the germline V gene. CDR3 size: 14 residues. The CDR3 sequence: CASSRGRSTDTQYF. In nucleotides, the CDR3 is TGTGCCAGCAGCAGGGGAAGGAGCACAGATACGCAGTATTTT.